The clone carrying this T cell receptor (beta chain) was seen once. Its antigen remains unidentified. With 60 Vbeta and 13 Jbeta primers, the PCR was carried out. Assay used: immunoSEQ multiplex PCR; TCRdb lists only in-frame clones, some missing. The table shows some 120,000 clones, with about three quarters occurring only once. The sample is drawn from a study of cytomegalovirus exposure and HLA in healthy donors. Overall study findings and caveats: Reported results showed that the classifier diagnosed cytomegalovirus status with high specificity and sensitivity. Most of the TCR beta V segments (in an earlier analysis) were productive either about 90% or about 30% of the time. There were a few CMV-associated chains whose specificity for CMV antigens was confirmed in vitro. Most of the CMV-associated TCR beta chains (in a later analysis) appeared to be HLA-restricted.

Germline CDR1 reads SGHRS; CDR2 reads YFSETQ. This CDR3 region has 15 residues. Deletions cut 1 base from V and 5 bases from J, with 16 bases between. The clonotype was recovered from a man in his thirties or forties in good health and CMV-seronegative. V is TRBV5-1 and J is TRBJ2-7; D not certain. The source material was PBMCs. As DNA, the CDR3 is TGCGCCAGCAGCTTGTATGAAGGCGAGGAGAACGAGCAGTACTTC. Its protein is CASSLYEGEENEQYF.